Shown below are 27 T cell receptor beta chains from a single sample sequenced in a study of OX40 agonist ivuxolimab in advanced cancers. The table came from immunoSEQ multiplex PCR; TCRdb's copy has only in-frame clones and leaves some out. Seen here are nearly 65,000 clones, about 91% observed once, and the top ten hold about 4%. Material: CD4+ or CD8+ T cells sorted from blood, obtained in a trial of the OX40 agonist ivuxolimab. Source of these receptors: an adult with an advanced solid tumor such as melanoma, head and neck, liver or kidney cancer.

The V call is TRBV7-6, the J call TRBJ1-6; no clear D gene. V was cut by 2 bases and J by 4 bases, with 6 bases left in between. The CDR3 covers 14 residues. The germline V gene has CDR1 SGHVS and CDR2 FNYEAQ. The CDR3, as DNA: TGTGCCAGCAGCTTACCCGAATATAATTCACCCCTCCACTTT. The encoded protein is CASSLPEYNSPLHF.

The chain joins TRBV7-6 to TRBJ2-7; 8 nucleotides match TRBD1. The CDR3 is 14 residues long. Per the germline V gene, CDR1 is SGHVS and CDR2 is FNYEAQ. J lost 7 bases, V lost 2 bases, and 7 bases had no gene match. The CDR3 region is CASSLRQGASEQYF. The CDR3 DNA reads TGTGCCAGCAGCTTACGGCAGGGGGCGAGTGAGCAGTACTTC.

CDR3 region: CASSLVPGLYEQYF. The CDR3 nucleotides read TGTGCCAGCAGTTTAGTCCCGGGACTTTACGAGCAGTACTTC. V and J are TRBV27 and TRBJ2-7; D is possibly TRBD2 (6 bases). The germline V and J ends were trimmed by 2 bases and 4 bases, with 12 bases remaining between them. Per the germline V gene, CDR1 is MNHEY and CDR2 is SMNVEV (reference sequence). CDR3 length: 14 amino acids.

The rearrangement links TRBV11-2 to TRBJ1-1; no reliable D call. Germline assignment: CDR1 SGHAT and CDR2 FQNNGV. Trimming cost V 5 bases and J 11 bases, with 21 bases left between them. The CDR3 is 14 amino acids. The CDR3 loop reads CASSLGTDSGLAFF. CDR3 DNA: TGTGCCAGCAGCCTGGGAACCGACTCGGGTCTGGCTTTCTTT. The full variable domain, its missing parts supplied by reference TRBV11-2 and TRBJ1-1, is EAGVAQSPRYKIIEKRQSVAFWCNPISGHATLYWYQQILGQGPKLLIQFQNNGVVDDSQLPKDRFSAERLKGVDSTLKIQPAKLEDSAVYLCASSLGTDSGLAFFGQGTRLTVV.

This clone has only one observation. Other nucleotide sequences in the sample specify the same CDR3. V gene TRBV7-3 combines with J gene TRBJ2-7; the D gene is possibly TRBD2 (7 bases). V lost 1 base and J lost 3, with 19 bases in between. The germline V gene has CDR1 SGHTA and CDR2 FQGTGA. There are 17 residues in the CDR3. CDR3 sequence: CASSLMGRGAGNYEQYF. For the CDR3, the DNA is TGTGCCAGCAGCTTAATGGGTCGGGGGGCCGGTAACTACGAGCAGTACTTC.

V gene TRBV13 combines with J gene TRBJ2-2; 9 nucleotides agree with TRBD1. V shed 1 base, J shed 6 bases, and the junction held 6 bases outside the gene matches. Per the germline V gene, CDR1 is PRHDT and CDR2 is FYEKMQ (reference sequence). This CDR3 contains 16 residues. CDR3 in DNA: TGTGCCAGCAGCTTAGAACAGGGGGCAAGAGCCGGGGAGCTGTTTTTT. Translating gives CASSLEQGARAGELFF.

This clone was found once. J is TRBJ1-1 and V is TRBV4-1, with 7 bases that match TRBD1. V dropped 2 bases and J dropped 1; count of bases not matched to a gene: 4. CDR3 size: 15 residues. Germline-derived CDR1 and CDR2 are MGHRA and YSYEKL. In DNA form, the CDR3 reads TGCGCCAGCAGCCAAACCGGGACAGAGAACACTGAAGCTTTCTTT. As protein: CASSQTGTENTEAFF.

The V gene is TRBV4-3, the J gene TRBJ2-7; 9 bases line up with TRBD2. Germline V CDR1 and CDR2: LGHNA, YSLEER. J gave up 7 bases and V 3 bases, and 10 bases lay outside the gene matches. The CDR3 extends over 15 amino acids. The CDR3 sequence: CASSHLTSGWREQYF. The DNA of the CDR3 is TGCGCCAGCAGCCACTTGACTAGCGGCTGGAGAGAGCAGTACTTC.

The chain uses TRBV4-3 and TRBJ1-2, with D unresolved. The CDR3 length is 17 residues. Trimming removed 1 base at V and 4 bases at J, with 19 bases between. The germline CDR1 and CDR2 sequences are LGHNA and YSLEER. CDR3 in amino acids: CASSQALLSVLIYGYTF. Written as DNA, the CDR3 is TGCGCCAGCAGCCAAGCTCTCTTATCAGTTTTAATCTATGGCTACACCTTC.

The chain uses TRBV28 and TRBJ2-7; D call uncertain. The CDR3 totals 13 residues. Germline values: CDR1 MDHEN, CDR2 SYDVKM. The V and J ends lost 7 bases and 2 bases respectively, with 12 bases between them. The CDR3 nucleotides are TGTGCCAGCAAGTACCATGAGACCTACGAGCAGTACTTC. Protein sequence: CASKYHETYEQYF.

This clone has just one count. The chain recombines TRBV23-1 with TRBJ2-7, with TRBD2 matching 7 bases. TRBV23-1 falls under the ORF class, with uncertain function. The CDR3 covers 14 residues. Germline trimming cut 4 bases from V and 0 bases from J; bases unmatched to any gene: 3. CDR3 in DNA: TGCGCCAGCAGTCGTCGCGGGAGCTCCTACGAGCAGTACTTC. Amino acids: CASSRRGSSYEQYF.

The chain employs TRBV28 and TRBJ2-7; 7 bases align to TRBD1. The CDR3 runs to 14 residues. The V segment lost 5 bases and the J segment 2 bases; nucleotides outside the gene matches: 6. In germline, CDR1 is MDHEN, CDR2 SYDVKM. The CDR3 DNA sequence: TGTGCCAGCAGTCTCTGGGACAGCACCTACGAGCAGTACTTC. It codes for CASSLWDSTYEQYF.

The CDR3 reads CASSLSWSNYGYTF. The CDR3 DNA is TGTGCCAGCAGTTTATCTTGGAGCAACTATGGCTACACCTTC. The chain links TRBV28 to TRBJ1-2; no firm D call. The V gene lost 1 base and the J gene lost 2 bases, with 8 bases spanning the gap. The CDR3 consists of 14 residues. CDR1 MDHEN and CDR2 SYDVKM come from the germline V gene.

The chain is built from TRBV7-9 and TRBJ2-1; TRBD1 matches at 7 bases. Germline V gene sequence: CDR1 SEHNR, CDR2 FQNEAQ (reference sequence). The J segment lost 4 bases and the V segment lost 4 bases, leaving 10 bases of the junction unmatched. The CDR3 is made up of 16 amino acids. This CDR3 reads CASSSFRQGRYNEQFF. CDR3 bases: TGTGCCAGCAGCTCCTTTCGACAGGGTCGGTACAATGAGCAGTTCTTC.

This clone has a single count. The genes are TRBV6-1 and TRBJ2-1, with D maybe TRBD1 (5 bases). CDR3 length equals 18 residues. With 3 bases removed from V and 0 bases from J, the gap between germline ends came to 18 bases. Germline CDR1 and CDR2: MNHNS and SASEGT. CDR3 region: CASSDRGPTGSSYNEQFF. CDR3 DNA: TGTGCCAGCAGTGATAGAGGACCCACAGGCAGCTCCTACAATGAGCAGTTCTTC.

The chain uses TRBV6-5 and TRBJ2-1; 10 positions match TRBD2. There are 15 residues in the CDR3. With 2 bases clipped from V and 12 bases from J, the junction kept 10 bases outside the gene matches. Looked up from germline, CDR1 is MNHEY and CDR2 is SVGAGI. The CDR3 reads CASSYAPRASGRQFF. The CDR3 DNA sequence: TGTGCCAGCAGTTACGCCCCCAGGGCTAGCGGGAGGCAGTTCTTC.

The gene calls are TRBV10-3 and TRBJ1-5; 8 bases match TRBD1. The CDR3 is made up of 14 amino acids. The trim removed 2 bases at V and 7 bases at J, leaving 4 bases unmatched. Germline assignment: CDR1 ENHRY and CDR2 SYGVKD. The CDR3 DNA reads TGTGCCATCAGTGAGGGGACAGGCAGACAGCCCCAGCATTTT. It is translated as CAISEGTGRQPQHF.

V gene TRBV29-1 combines with J gene TRBJ2-3, with D uncertain. The CDR3 extends over 16 amino acids. Germline V CDR1 and CDR2: SQVTM, ANQGSEA. V lost 0 bases and J lost 3, with 16 bases in between. The CDR3 nucleotides read TGCAGCGTTGAAGAAGCGAGGTATTCTTCAACAGATACGCAGTATTTT. Translating gives CSVEEARYSSTDTQYF.

V gene TRBV4-3 combines with J gene TRBJ1-4, with D possibly being TRBD1 (6 bases). Germline assignment: CDR1 LGHNA and CDR2 YSLEER. The length of the CDR3 is 16 residues. Trimming took 0 bases from V and 8 from J, leaving 16 bases between them. CDR3 residues: CASSQDKGGGGEKLFF. The CDR3 DNA reads TGCGCCAGCAGCCAAGATAAAGGGGGTGGAGGGGAAAAACTGTTTTTT.

The J gene is TRBJ2-5, the V gene TRBV9, with D tentatively TRBD1 (5 bases). CDR3 length: 15 residues. Trimming removed 0 bases from V and 2 bases from J, with 11 bases in between. Germline CDR1 and CDR2: SGDLS and YYNGEE. CDR3 bases: TGTGCCAGCAGCGTAGTGGGCGACAGACAAGAGACCCAGTACTTC. This translates into CASSVVGDRQETQYF.

The chain uses TRBV11-2 and TRBJ2-1, with 8 positions matching TRBD1. Trimming took 4 bases from V and 8 from J; bases not matched to a gene: 16. There are 17 residues in the CDR3. The germline gives CDR1 SGHAT, CDR2 FQNNGV. The CDR3 coding sequence is TGTGCCAGCAGCTATATTGCCAGGACAGGGCCGGGGGATGAGCAGTTCTTC. Translating it yields CASSYIARTGPGDEQFF. The variable domain in full, with the rest retrieved from reference TRBV11-2 and TRBJ2-1, is EAGVAQSPRYKIIEKRQSVAFWCNPISGHATLYWYQQILGQGPKLLIQFQNNGVVDDSQLPKDRFSAERLKGVDSTLKIQPAKLEDSAVYLCASSYIARTGPGDEQFFGPGTRLTVL.

J is TRBJ2-7 and V is TRBV7-9, with 7 bases fitting TRBD1. After removal of 4 bases from V and 1 base from J, the junction contained 7 bases not matched to a gene. The CDR3 length is 15 residues. CDR1 is SEHNR, CDR2 FQNEAQ, per germline (reference sequence). The CDR3 loop reads CASSYTGVGSYEQYF. The CDR3 DNA sequence: TGTGCCAGCAGCTATACAGGGGTGGGTTCCTACGAGCAGTACTTC.

Only one count was recorded for this clone. The V call is TRBV19, the J call TRBJ1-1, with a weak D call TRBD1 (5 bases). Trimming removed 3 bases at V and 1 base at J, with 18 bases between. The CDR3 extends over 17 amino acids. CDR1 and CDR2 (germline): LNHDA, SQIVND (reference sequence). CDR3 residues: CASSIVGEGIKNTEAFF. The CDR3 bases are TGTGCCAGTAGTATCGTGGGAGAGGGGATTAAGAACACTGAAGCTTTCTTT.

On this clone: In the same sample, other DNA sequences code for this CDR3. J is TRBJ1-5 and V is TRBV9; D unresolved. V gave up 0 bases and J gave up 1 base, with 5 bases separating them. Germline values: CDR1 SGDLS, CDR2 YYNGEE. The CDR3 covers 14 residues. The CDR3 nucleotides are TGTGCCAGCAGCGTAGGAGACAGCAATCAGCCCCAGCATTTT. Residues: CASSVGDSNQPQHF.

The genes are TRBV7-8 and TRBJ2-5; perhaps D is TRBD1 or TRBD2 (5 bases each). The CDR3 runs 14 residues. V was shortened by 5 bases and J by 1 base, with 11 bases between the two germline ends. The germline V gene encodes CDR1 SGHVS and CDR2 FQNEAQ. The CDR3 nucleotides are TGTGCCAGCAGCGAGGGGCCAGCCCAAGAGACCCAGTACTTC. Residues: CASSEGPAQETQYF. The variable domain in full, with the rest retrieved from reference TRBV7-8 and TRBJ2-5, is GAGVSQSPRYKVAKRGQDVALRCDPISGHVSLFWYQQALGQGPEFLTYFQNEAQLDKSGLPSDRFFAERPEGSVSTLKIQRTQQEDSAVYLCASSEGPAQETQYFGPGTRLLVL.

The rearrangement uses TRBV4-3 and TRBJ2-1, with D maybe TRBD2 (6 bases). This CDR3 has 19 amino acids. The germline V gene encodes CDR1 LGHNA and CDR2 YSLEER. The V end lost 0 bases, the J end lost 9 bases, and 27 bases lay between the germline ends. The CDR3: CASSQESQVGGVGSGEQFF. CDR3 nucleotides: TGCGCCAGCAGCCAAGAATCGCAGGTCGGGGGAGTAGGGTCAGGTGAGCAGTTCTTC.

The chain carries TRBV27 and TRBJ1-5, with unresolved D. Germline CDR1 is MNHEY and CDR2 is SMNVEV (reference sequence). V gave up 1 base and J gave up 3 bases, with 4 bases separating them. The CDR3 sequence is 13 residues long. The CDR3 sequence is CASSLWNNQPQHF. In DNA form, the CDR3 reads TGTGCCAGCAGTTTATGGAACAATCAGCCCCAGCATTTT.